A selection of T cell receptor beta chains follows, all from one sample in a study of T cells in Graves' hyperthyroidism and ophthalmopathy. TCRdb redid the calling of the multiplex PCR reads with MiXCR, one entry per CDR3 protein. Among around 380,000 distinct CDR3 sequences listed, around an eighth were seen once. The sequenced sample consisted of blood. The receptors originated from a man younger than 45 with Graves' hyperthyroidism that later progressed to Graves' ophthalmopathy. The CDR3 runs from the conserved cysteine through the conserved F or W. The order of the fields is CDR3 DNA, CDR3 protein, clone size, D gene, J gene, V gene. A D gene is named only where the DNA matches it firmly. Rows give clone size only sometimes, using once, few, many, or a class for an expanded clone.

CDR3 DNA: TGCAGTGCTAGAGTTCGCGGGCAGGTTATAATTGAAGCTTTCTTT; CDR3 protein: CSARVRGQVIIEAFF; clone size: -; D gene: -; J gene: TRBJ1-1; V gene: TRBV20-1
CDR3 DNA: TGTGCCAGCAGTGAAGCTGCCTCTGGGGCCAACGTCCTGACTTTC; CDR3 protein: CASSEAASGANVLTF; clone size: -; D gene: -; J gene: TRBJ2-6; V gene: TRBV25-1
CDR3 DNA: TGTGCCAGCAGTACTAGACGAGGCGGAAATGAAAAACTGTTTTTT; CDR3 protein: CASSTRRGGNEKLFF; clone size: -; D gene: -; J gene: TRBJ1-4; V gene: TRBV6-5
CDR3 DNA: TGTGCCAGCAGCTTTTGGGCGAACACTGAAGCTTTCTTT; CDR3 protein: CASSFWANTEAFF; clone size: many; D gene: -; J gene: TRBJ1-1; V gene: TRBV7-2
CDR3 DNA: TGTGCCAGCAAACGGCAGGGGAGCACCGGGGAGCTGTTTTTT; CDR3 protein: CASKRQGSTGELFF; clone size: many; D gene: -; J gene: TRBJ2-2; V gene: TRBV11-3
CDR3 DNA: TGCGCCAGCAGCTCGGAAGTGAGGAATGAAAAACTGTTTTTT; CDR3 protein: CASSSEVRNEKLFF; clone size: -; D gene: -; J gene: TRBJ1-4; V gene: TRBV5-1
CDR3 DNA: TGCGCCAGCAGCTTGGAAGGGAACGGTAATTCACCCCTCCACTTT; CDR3 protein: CASSLEGNGNSPLHF; clone size: many; D gene: -; J gene: TRBJ1-6; V gene: TRBV5-1
CDR3 DNA: TGTGCCTGGAGTCCTAATGGGGTTCCCGGGGAGCTGTTTTTT; CDR3 protein: CAWSPNGVPGELFF; clone size: many; D gene: -; J gene: TRBJ2-2; V gene: TRBV30
CDR3 DNA: TGTGCCAGCAGTGAGGGACAGGGGTTCGCTGAAGCTTTCTTT; CDR3 protein: CASSEGQGFAEAFF; clone size: -; D gene: TRBD1; J gene: TRBJ1-1; V gene: TRBV12-3/TRBV12-4
CDR3 DNA: TGTGCCAGCAGCGCCTACAGGGGAACACAGACTGAAGCTTTCTTT; CDR3 protein: CASSAYRGTQTEAFF; clone size: many; D gene: TRBD1; J gene: TRBJ1-1; V gene: TRBV9
CDR3 DNA: TGTGCCAGCAGTTTAATTGGGTGGGTCACAGCCAAAAACATTCAGTACTTC; CDR3 protein: CASSLIGWVTAKNIQYF; clone size: many; D gene: -; J gene: TRBJ2-4; V gene: TRBV28
CDR3 DNA: TGTGCCAGCAGTTTTCAGGACAGGGGCAAGGAGGGCTACACCTTC; CDR3 protein: CASSFQDRGKEGYTF; clone size: many; D gene: TRBD1; J gene: TRBJ1-2; V gene: TRBV28
CDR3 DNA: TGTGCCAGCTCCTTTTCCCCGGCGGGAAAGGAGCAGTACTTC; CDR3 protein: CASSFSPAGKEQYF; clone size: -; D gene: -; J gene: TRBJ2-7; V gene: TRBV7-2
CDR3 DNA: TGTGCCATCGATGGGCCCAAGGGTTACTATGGCTACACCTTC; CDR3 protein: CAIDGPKGYYGYTF; clone size: many; D gene: -; J gene: TRBJ1-2; V gene: TRBV12-3/TRBV12-4
CDR3 DNA: TGTGCCAGCAGCTTAATTCCAGGGGGCGCAAACAATGAGCAGTTCTTC; CDR3 protein: CASSLIPGGANNEQFF; clone size: few; D gene: TRBD1; J gene: TRBJ2-1; V gene: TRBV7-2
CDR3 DNA: TGCAGTGCTAGAGATCGCAAAAAGTACAATGAGCAGTTCTTC; CDR3 protein: CSARDRKKYNEQFF; clone size: few; D gene: -; J gene: TRBJ2-1; V gene: TRBV20-1
CDR3 DNA: TGTGCCAGCACCCTTCCGGAGAGGGCGTCACCTGGAAACACCATATATTTT; CDR3 protein: CASTLPERASPGNTIYF; clone size: -; D gene: -; J gene: TRBJ1-3; V gene: TRBV7-9
CDR3 DNA: TGTGCCAGCAGCTTACGATACGGGGGGCAAGAGACCCAGTACTTC; CDR3 protein: CASSLRYGGQETQYF; clone size: many; D gene: TRBD2; J gene: TRBJ2-5; V gene: TRBV7-2
CDR3 DNA: TGTGCCAGCAGCGTAGTGGGACAAATTATCGGGGATACGCAGTATTTT; CDR3 protein: CASSVVGQIIGDTQYF; clone size: -; D gene: -; J gene: TRBJ2-3; V gene: TRBV9
CDR3 DNA: TGTGCCAGCCATCAACCGGGTTTCTCCTACGAGCAGTACTTC; CDR3 protein: CASHQPGFSYEQYF; clone size: many; D gene: -; J gene: TRBJ2-7; V gene: TRBV28
CDR3 DNA: TGTGCCAGCAGCTTTTCCGGGACAGGGGCCGGTTATGGCTACACCTTC; CDR3 protein: CASSFSGTGAGYGYTF; clone size: many; D gene: TRBD1; J gene: TRBJ1-2; V gene: TRBV7-9
CDR3 DNA: TGCGCCAGCAGCCAAGACGGGTTCAGAGATACGCAGTATTTT; CDR3 protein: CASSQDGFRDTQYF; clone size: -; D gene: -; J gene: TRBJ2-3; V gene: TRBV4-1
CDR3 DNA: TGTGCCAGCAGCCAAGATACTCACCCTAGCACAGATACGCAGTATTTT; CDR3 protein: CASSQDTHPSTDTQYF; clone size: -; D gene: -; J gene: TRBJ2-3; V gene: TRBV14
CDR3 DNA: TGTGCCAGCAGTTTAAGCGGGGGGTCTGGTGGGACCCAGTACTTC; CDR3 protein: CASSLSGGSGGTQYF; clone size: many; D gene: TRBD2; J gene: TRBJ2-5; V gene: TRBV28
CDR3 DNA: TGTGCCAGCAGGCCCCGGGGGGCCGGGGAGCTGTTTTTT; CDR3 protein: CASRPRGAGELFF; clone size: -; D gene: TRBD2; J gene: TRBJ2-2; V gene: TRBV6-1
CDR3 DNA: TGTGCCAGCAGCTTAGTTAGATGGGACACTGAAGCTTTCTTT; CDR3 protein: CASSLVRWDTEAFF; clone size: many; D gene: -; J gene: TRBJ1-1; V gene: TRBV11-2
CDR3 DNA: TGTGCCAGCAGTTACCGACAGCGCTACAATGAGCAGTTCTTC; CDR3 protein: CASSYRQRYNEQFF; clone size: -; D gene: -; J gene: TRBJ2-1; V gene: TRBV6-5
CDR3 DNA: TGCAGTGTTCCTAGCGGGGGGGAGGATACGCAGTATTTT; CDR3 protein: CSVPSGGEDTQYF; clone size: -; D gene: TRBD2; J gene: TRBJ2-3; V gene: TRBV20-1
CDR3 DNA: TGTGCCTGGACTGTATTTGGAGGGACCCAGTACTTC; CDR3 protein: CAWTVFGGTQYF; clone size: once; D gene: -; J gene: TRBJ2-5; V gene: TRBV30
CDR3 DNA: TGTGCCACCACCATGTGGCGCGACGAGCAGTACTTC; CDR3 protein: CATTMWRDEQYF; clone size: many; D gene: -; J gene: TRBJ2-7; V gene: TRBV28
CDR3 DNA: TGTGCCAGCAGTTTTCCCACTAACTATGGCTACACCTTC; CDR3 protein: CASSFPTNYGYTF; clone size: many; D gene: -; J gene: TRBJ1-2; V gene: TRBV28
CDR3 DNA: TGCGGGGGATCCGAGGGAACAGATACGCAGTATTTT; CDR3 protein: CGGSEGTDTQYF; clone size: many; D gene: -; J gene: TRBJ2-3; V gene: TRBV20-1
CDR3 DNA: TGCGCCAGCAGCCAGCGACTGAAAACTCCTCGGGAAAAACTGTTTTTT; CDR3 protein: CASSQRLKTPREKLFF; clone size: few; D gene: -; J gene: TRBJ1-4; V gene: TRBV4-1
CDR3 DNA: TGTGCCAGCAGCCAAGAAAGGTGGCGGGGGGACCACAATGAGCAGTTCTTC; CDR3 protein: CASSQERWRGDHNEQFF; clone size: many; D gene: TRBD2; J gene: TRBJ2-1; V gene: TRBV14
CDR3 DNA: TGTGCCAGCAGCCGGACAGATAATGAGCAGTTCTTC; CDR3 protein: CASSRTDNEQFF; clone size: many; D gene: -; J gene: TRBJ2-1; V gene: TRBV11-3
CDR3 DNA: TGTGCCAGCAGCAGGGGACAGGCGGGGGGTAATGAACCCCAGCATTTT; CDR3 protein: CASSRGQAGGNEPQHF; clone size: many; D gene: TRBD1; J gene: TRBJ1-5; V gene: TRBV7-9
CDR3 DNA: TGTGCCAGCAGCTTAGGGGGTTGGCGGTTGAACACTGAAGCTTTCTTT; CDR3 protein: CASSLGGWRLNTEAFF; clone size: -; D gene: -; J gene: TRBJ1-1; V gene: TRBV7-8
CDR3 DNA: TGTGCCAGCACCGGTAGTCGGCCTGAGCAGTTCTTC; CDR3 protein: CASTGSRPEQFF; clone size: many; D gene: -; J gene: TRBJ2-1; V gene: TRBV28
CDR3 DNA: TGTGCCACCAGTGGCCGTACGGGACTAGCCTACAATGAGCAGTTCTTC; CDR3 protein: CATSGRTGLAYNEQFF; clone size: few; D gene: TRBD2; J gene: TRBJ2-1; V gene: TRBV24-1
CDR3 DNA: TGTGCCAGCAGCCCCACTAGCGATGAGCAGTTCTTC; CDR3 protein: CASSPTSDEQFF; clone size: many; D gene: TRBD2; J gene: TRBJ2-1; V gene: TRBV2
CDR3 DNA: TGTGCCAGCAGTTCAGGGTCGACTAATGAAAAACTGTGTTTT; CDR3 protein: CASSSGSTNEKLCF; clone size: -; D gene: -; J gene: TRBJ1-4; V gene: TRBV28
CDR3 DNA: TGTGCCACCAGCATCCCGGAACAAAACTATGGCTACACCTTC; CDR3 protein: CATSIPEQNYGYTF; clone size: -; D gene: -; J gene: TRBJ1-2; V gene: TRBV15